Listed below are T cell receptor beta chains from one sample, sequenced in a study of blood T cell repertoires in COVID-19. Assay used: immunoSEQ multiplex PCR; TCRdb lists only in-frame clones, some missing. The sample contains 25,000 to 30,000 clones, 55% to 80% of which appear only once. Sequencing input: peripheral blood. The source is a human donor in a cohort sampled during active COVID-19. CDR3s include the opening cysteine and the closing phenylalanine or tryptophan. A D gene is named only where the DNA matches it firmly. Clone size is shown for a subset of rows, as once, few, many or a class of expanded clone.

d_call	clone_size	v_call	j_call	cdr3_nt	cdr3_aa
TRBD1	NA	TRBV7-9	TRBJ1-4	TGTGCCAGCAGCGTCCCAGGGGGTGGAAATGAAAAACTGTTTTTT	CASSVPGGGNEKLFF
TRBD2	NA	TRBV11-2	TRBJ2-2	TGTGCCAGCAGTCAGGCGGGCGGGAGTCCCGGGGAGCTGTTTTTT	CASSQAGGSPGELFF
NA	once	TRBV19	TRBJ1-4	TGTGCCAGTAGTATATCACAGGTTAATGAAAAACTGTTTTTT	CASSISQVNEKLFF
NA	NA	TRBV28	TRBJ1-4	TGTGCCAGCAGTTTAGAGGCAGGGGCACTAACTGAAAAACTGTTTTTT	CASSLEAGALTEKLFF
NA	NA	TRBV6-5	TRBJ2-1	TGTGCCAGCAGTACACCCGGGACAAGGAATGAGCAGTTCTTC	CASSTPGTRNEQFF
TRBD2	NA	TRBV24-1	TRBJ2-1	TGTGCCACCGACGATCGCGGGAGGGCAGAGTGCAATGAGCAGTTCTTC	CATDDRGRAECNEQFF
NA	many	TRBV14	TRBJ1-2	TGTGCCAGCAGCCAAGATACTTTGGGGCTCGGCTACACCTTC	CASSQDTLGLGYTF
TRBD1	NA	TRBV5-1	TRBJ1-2	TGCGCCAGCAGCCCGGCAGGGGGCAGGGGCCATGGCTACACCTTC	CASSPAGGRGHGYTF
TRBD1	NA	TRBV4-2	TRBJ1-4	TGTGCCAGCAGCCATGAGGGACAGACAAATGAAAAACTGTTTTTT	CASSHEGQTNEKLFF
NA	NA	TRBV29-1	TRBJ2-3	TGCAGCGTTGAGGGGGGAATGGCTCCTGATGGGCAGTATTTT	CSVEGGMAPDGQYF
NA	few	TRBV28	TRBJ2-7	TGTGCCAGCAGTTCCCCTCGCGTCGTCTACGAGCAGTACTTC	CASSSPRVVYEQYF
NA	NA	TRBV7-2	TRBJ1-1	TGTGCCAGCAGCTTAGCGCGGGGTAAAGCTGAAGCTTTCTTT	CASSLARGKAEAFF
TRBD1	NA	TRBV5-4	TRBJ2-7	TGTGCCAGCAGCACCAGGACAGGGGGGGACGTAAAGCAGTACTTC	CASSTRTGGDVKQYF
TRBD2	NA	TRBV19	TRBJ2-1	TGTGCCAGTAGTACACTAGCGGACACCTACAATGAGCAGTTCTTC	CASSTLADTYNEQFF
TRBD2	NA	TRBV29-1	TRBJ2-7	TGCAGCGTGCGCGGGGGGCAGGACTACGAGCAGTACTTC	CSVRGGQDYEQYF
TRBD1	NA	TRBV6-5	TRBJ1-5	TGTGCCAGCCGGACAGGTCGTCAAGAAAATCAGCCCCAGCATTTT	CASRTGRQENQPQHF
NA	NA	TRBV4-3	TRBJ2-1	TGCGCCAGCAGCCAAGACGGCGGAAACAATGAGCAGTTCTTC	CASSQDGGNNEQFF
TRBD1	NA	TRBV25-1	TRBJ1-6	TGTGCCAGCAGTGACGACAGGGGGTCCTATTCACCCCTCCACTTT	CASSDDRGSYSPLHF
TRBD1	NA	TRBV12-5	TRBJ1-1	TGTGCTAGTGGGCCTGACAGGGCGGTTGAAGCTTTCTTT	CASGPDRAVEAFF
NA	NA	TRBV4-1	TRBJ1-5	TGCGCCAGCAGCCAATACAGGGTAAATGAGCCCCAGCATTTT	CASSQYRVNEPQHF
NA	NA	TRBV27	TRBJ2-1	TGTGCCAGCAGTTTAAGGGGACTCCGACCCAATGAGCAGTTCTTC	CASSLRGLRPNEQFF
NA	few	TRBV29-1	TRBJ1-1	TGCAGCGTTGCCGGTCAATTGAACACTGAAGCTTTCTTT	CSVAGQLNTEAFF
NA	NA	TRBV19	TRBJ2-1	TGTGCCAGTACGGCTAGCTCCTACAATGAGCAGTTCTTC	CASTASSYNEQFF
NA	NA	TRBV18	TRBJ1-4	TGTGCCAGCTCACCAAGGAGCACGGAGGAAAAACTGTTTTTT	CASSPRSTEEKLFF
TRBD1	NA	TRBV4-3	TRBJ2-1	TGCGCCAGCAGCCAAGAACATAACAGGGGGCTCAATGAGCAGTTCTTC	CASSQEHNRGLNEQFF
TRBD1	NA	TRBV4-1	TRBJ2-3	TGCGCCAGCAGCCAAGAATGGCCAGGGGGCATAGTTACGCAGTATTTT	CASSQEWPGGIVTQYF
NA	NA	TRBV6-5	TRBJ1-2	TGTGCCAGCAGTTACTCGAAGGCAGGGCATTGGTATGGCTACACCTTC	CASSYSKAGHWYGYTF
TRBD2	NA	TRBV19	TRBJ2-1	TGTGCCAGTAGCCTACTCAGGGGGACTAGCGGGAGTTCCTCCTACAATGAGCAGTTCTTC	CASSLLRGTSGSSSYNEQFF
TRBD1	once	TRBV30	TRBJ2-7	TGTGCCTGGAGTGCGATTACCCGGAGGACAGGGGCCTACGAGCAGTACTTC	CAWSAITRRTGAYEQYF
TRBD2	NA	TRBV9	TRBJ2-3	TGTGCCAGCAGCGCTCAAGGGGCGGGAGGGACGGCTACGCAGTATTTT	CASSAQGAGGTATQYF
NA	few	TRBV4-1	TRBJ1-4	TGCGCCAGCAGCCAAACGACAGGATATAATGAAAAACTGTTTTTT	CASSQTTGYNEKLFF
NA	NA	TRBV19	TRBJ1-5	TGTGCCAGTAGTATCCGAGATCAGCCCCAGCATTTT	CASSIRDQPQHF
NA	many	TRBV7-6	TRBJ2-1	TGTGCCAGCAGCTTTACAGCGGCCGATTACAATGAGCAGTTCTTC	CASSFTAADYNEQFF
TRBD1	few	TRBV11-2	TRBJ2-5	TGTGCCAGCAGCTTACAAGGGGGCCGCCAAGAGACCCAGTACTTC	CASSLQGGRQETQYF
NA	NA	TRBV3-1/TRBV3-2	TRBJ2-3	TGTGCCAGCAGCCGTCTGGCGGGATCTAGCACAGATACGCAGTATTTT	CASSRLAGSSTDTQYF
TRBD2	NA	TRBV5-4	TRBJ2-3	TGTGCCAGCAGCACATATAGCGGGTCCATCACAGATACGCAGTATTTT	CASSTYSGSITDTQYF
NA	NA	TRBV4-1	TRBJ2-7	TGCGCCAGCAGCCCCGGGACAAGGAGCTCCTACGAGCAGTACTTC	CASSPGTRSSYEQYF
TRBD2	NA	TRBV7-3	TRBJ2-1	TGTGCCAGCAGCGAGAGCGGGGGGGCCTACAATGAGCAGTTCTTC	CASSESGGAYNEQFF
TRBD2	NA	TRBV6-5	TRBJ2-1	TGTGCCTGTAAACCCGGGACTAGCGGGAGAAATGAGCAGTTCTTC	CACKPGTSGRNEQFF
NA	NA	TRBV24-1	TRBJ1-2	TGTGCCACCAGTGACAAAACAGGGACCAACTATGGCTACACCTTC	CATSDKTGTNYGYTF
NA	NA	TRBV12-3/TRBV12-4	TRBJ2-7	TGTGCCAGCAGTTTTGGGGGCGGGTACGAGCAGTACTTC	CASSFGGGYEQYF
TRBD1	NA	TRBV6-2/TRBV6-3	TRBJ2-7	TGTGCCAGCAGTTCCGGGACAGGGGGCGCAGGGAACGAGCAGTACTTC	CASSSGTGGAGNEQYF
NA	NA	TRBV27	TRBJ1-4	TGTGCCAGCAGCCCACAGGGTTCAACTAATGAAAAACTGTTTTTT	CASSPQGSTNEKLFF
TRBD2	few	TRBV28	TRBJ2-3	TGTGCCAGCAGTTCCCACAGCGGCGGGAGGGTTCGTACGCAGTATTTT	CASSSHSGGRVRTQYF
NA	NA	TRBV7-9	TRBJ1-5	TGTGCCAGCAGCCAACAGGGTACCAATCAGCCCCAGCATTTT	CASSQQGTNQPQHF
TRBD1	NA	TRBV18	TRBJ1-1	TGTGCCAGCTCACCACGAGGGACAGTCACTGAAGCTTTCTTT	CASSPRGTVTEAFF
TRBD1	NA	TRBV4-1	TRBJ1-2	TGCGCCAGCAGCCAGCCTACAGGGGTTGGCAACACCTTC	CASSQPTGVGNTF
NA	NA	TRBV10-3	TRBJ2-2	TGTGCCATCAGTATATCAGGGAATACGAACACCGGGGAGCTGTTTTTT	CAISISGNTNTGELFF
TRBD1	NA	TRBV2	TRBJ1-1	TGTGCCAGCACTCGGACAGGGAGACTAACTGAAGCTTTCTTT	CASTRTGRLTEAFF
TRBD1	few	TRBV18	TRBJ1-1	TGTGCCAGCTCAGGGACAGGGGCCACTGAAGCTTTCTTT	CASSGTGATEAFF
NA	few	TRBV3-1/TRBV3-2	TRBJ2-7	TGTGCCAGCAGCTACCGCGGGGCCTACGAGCAGTACTTC	CASSYRGAYEQYF
NA	NA	TRBV28	TRBJ2-2	TGTGCCAGCACCCCACAGGGACGGAGCACCGGGGAGCTGTTTTTT	CASTPQGRSTGELFF
TRBD2	once	TRBV14	TRBJ2-7	TGTGCCAGCAGGCAAAGCGGGGCCTCCTACGAGCAGTACTTC	CASRQSGASYEQYF
NA	NA	TRBV27	TRBJ2-1	TGTGCCAGCAGTTTGCTAGCGGGGACAGGTGAGCAGTTCTTC	CASSLLAGTGEQFF
TRBD2	NA	TRBV29-1	TRBJ2-5	TGCAGCGTTCGACTAGCCCTGGAAGAGACCCAGTACTTC	CSVRLALEETQYF
NA	NA	TRBV5-1	TRBJ2-5	TGCGCCAGCAGCGATGGCATCCAAGAGACCCAGTACTTC	CASSDGIQETQYF
TRBD1	NA	TRBV6-2/TRBV6-3	TRBJ2-7	TGTGCCAGCAGTTCCAGGGGGACCTACGAGCAGTACTTC	CASSSRGTYEQYF
TRBD1	NA	TRBV18	TRBJ2-5	TGTGCCAGCTCACCGGACAGGGGGCAAGAGACCCAGTACTTC	CASSPDRGQETQYF
NA	NA	TRBV12-3/TRBV12-4	TRBJ2-5	TGTGCCAGCAGTGACAGGAACCAAGAGACCCAGTACTTC	CASSDRNQETQYF